This section outlines one TCR beta chain sequence together with its context. This clonotype was seen repeatedly, ten times or more. No antigen is known for it. Base qualities are not at hand, and no much larger clone is one base apart. The sample comes from a study of human T cells and chemical hapten exposure (dated by TCRdb to 2020 to 2023). Broadly, across the study: For sensitization, 2% DPC in acetone was applied to a 2 cm by 2 cm area of upper inner arm skin. This study followed changes in the peripheral blood TCR repertoire in vivo during primary and secondary sensitization of alopecia patients to the hapten diphenylcyclopropenone (DPC). The libraries were sequenced as a pool, and the TCR yield per sample differed mostly because of small variations in library volumes within the pool. Weekly therapeutic DPC doses were additionally applied to the scalp of patients throughout the approximately 25-week study period. Blood samples were taken from patients before sensitization (week 0) and then at 2, 6 and about 24 weeks after DPC sensitization. Approximately 28 alopecia patients provided blood for TCR sequencing at one to four time points (pre-sensitization, 2, 6 and 24 weeks). Patch testing on the upper back used Finn chambers containing 0.01% DPC, with scoring done after 6 days according to International Contact Dermatitis Research Group standards. The patient cohort, mostly female, included alopecia areata with under or over 50% scalp involvement, alopecia totalis and alopecia universalis.

Paper-wide results and their limitations: Patch test score correlated positively with the number of PT1 expanded TCRs, reaching significance at thresholds 8, 16 and 32 but not at 4. After repeated subsampling, changes were observed in the strength of the expansion versus patch-test correlation and in the threshold at which the correlation became significant. All patients had alopecia, a presumed autoimmune disease, so their immune response might differ from that of healthy individuals. Significantly more large CDR3 similarity clusters were formed by expanded TCRs than by pre-sensitization or healthy control sets, consistent with antigen-driven responses. DPC sensitization did not change the number of TCRs with a frequency above 1 in 1000, and there was no evidence of changes in global repertoire structure.

The library was made by RACE. Sequencing used a NextSeq 500. During library preparation, unique molecular identifiers were attached to individual cDNA molecules so that TCRs could be counted quantitatively and reproducibly. For every blood RNA sample, sequencing covered both the TCR alpha and TCR beta chains. As for the original processing: A median of roughly 100,000 TCRs per sample was observed, with a range of 23,224 to 690,600. V, J and CDR3 annotation of the TCR reads was carried out using the Decombinator software suite. For the PS versus PT1 abundance plots, all samples were subsampled to the same number of TCRs (28,000). TCRs were defined as expanded if absent before sensitization and observed at least eight times at the 2-week time point. The public sequencing data were trimmed at Q25 with fastp and processed into clonotypes with MiXCR by TCRdb, which kept only in-frame beta chains. Rows merge per CDR3 protein into single entries with the most common DNA and genes. TCRdb assigned the V and J calls; the authors' analysis was not used. Within this sample are about 92,000 distinct CDR3 sequences, with 11% of them counted one time only. The leading ten clones occupy more than 1% of the sample.

The sample's time point, from its label and the paper: patch test 3, about 24 weeks after DPC sensitization. Explained via the paper, the treatment or condition label denotes: therapeutic diphenylcyclopropenone sensitization with weekly scalp DPC. At every patch-test visit, the blood draw took place before the patch test was put on. Patients were eligible if aged 18 to 70, diagnosed with alopecia and judged suitable for DPC therapy, and pregnant patients were excluded. Total RNA was isolated from unfractionated whole blood collected in Tempus Blood RNA tubes. This receptor was obtained from a woman aged 30 to 39 with alopecia areata. Some clones in this sample may be carry-over from other donors' samples. Specimen: whole blood, collected in connection with sensitization to the hapten diphenylcyclopropenone (DPC).

Here the CDR3 is given as CASSYSTSGGVKTQYF. Here is the DNA: TGTGCCAGCAGTTACTCGACTAGCGGGGGTGTAAAGACCCAGTACTTC. The chain is made from TRBV6-2 or TRBV6-3 and TRBJ2-5, with TRBD2 matching 12 junction bases. The CDR3 goes from the cysteine to the phenylalanine over 16 residues. Only the CDR3 DNA is retained, 48 bases long and in frame from the first base. CDR1 and CDR2 are drawn from the germline V gene: MNHEY, SVGEGT. V is trimmed back by 0 bases and J by 6 bases, and the junction contains 5 bases that no gene match accounts for.